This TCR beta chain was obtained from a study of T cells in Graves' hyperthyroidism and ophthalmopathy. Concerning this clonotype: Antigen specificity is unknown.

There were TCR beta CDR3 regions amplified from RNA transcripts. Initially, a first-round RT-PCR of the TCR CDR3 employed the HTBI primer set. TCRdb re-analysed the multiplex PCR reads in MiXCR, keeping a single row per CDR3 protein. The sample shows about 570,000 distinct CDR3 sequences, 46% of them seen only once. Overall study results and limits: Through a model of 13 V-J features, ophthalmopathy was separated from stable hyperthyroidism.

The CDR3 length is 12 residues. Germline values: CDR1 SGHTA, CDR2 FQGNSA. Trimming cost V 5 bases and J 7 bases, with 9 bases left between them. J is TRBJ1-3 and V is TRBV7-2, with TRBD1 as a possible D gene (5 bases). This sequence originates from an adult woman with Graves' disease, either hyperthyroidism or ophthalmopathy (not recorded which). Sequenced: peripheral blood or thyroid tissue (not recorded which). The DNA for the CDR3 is TGTGCCAGCAGCCAAGACAGTAACACCATATATTTT. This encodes CASSQDSNTIYF.